The source of this T cell receptor (beta chain) is a study of shared clonotypes between healthy human individuals. V gave up 2 bases and J gave up 4 bases, with 8 bases separating them. This CDR3 is 13 amino acids long. Germline V gene lookup returns CDR1 KGHSH and CDR2 LQKENI. Using immunoSEQ multiplex PCR, the repertoire was profiled, and TCRdb retains in-frame clones only, with some absent. The repertoire holds 2 million to 2.5 million clones, with 85% to 95% as singletons. The rearrangement uses TRBV18 and TRBJ2-5, with no clear D. Sequenced input: naive CD4+ T cells from PBMCs. Subset noted: CD45RA+ positively selected. The source of this sequence is a young man in good health. Some clones in this sample may be carry-over from other donors' samples. The CDR3 loop is CASSPGFRETQYF. The CDR3 coding sequence is TGTGCCAGCTCACCAGGGTTTCGAGAGACCCAGTACTTC.